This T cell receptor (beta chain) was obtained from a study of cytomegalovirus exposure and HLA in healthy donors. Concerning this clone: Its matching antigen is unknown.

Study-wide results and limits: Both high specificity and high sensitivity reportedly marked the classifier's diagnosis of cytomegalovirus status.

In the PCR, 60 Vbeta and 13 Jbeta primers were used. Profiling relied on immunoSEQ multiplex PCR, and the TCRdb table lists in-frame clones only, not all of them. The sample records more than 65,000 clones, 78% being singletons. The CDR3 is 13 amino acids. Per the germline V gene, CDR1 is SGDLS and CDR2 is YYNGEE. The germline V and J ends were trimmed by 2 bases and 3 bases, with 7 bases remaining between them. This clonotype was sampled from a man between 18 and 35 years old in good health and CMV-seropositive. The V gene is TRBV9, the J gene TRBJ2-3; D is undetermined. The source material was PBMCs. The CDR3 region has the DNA TGTGCCAGCAGCGTCTCAGGAACAGATACGCAGTATTTT. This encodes CASSVSGTDTQYF. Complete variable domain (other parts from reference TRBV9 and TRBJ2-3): DSGVTQTPKHLITATGQRVTLRCSPRSGDLSVYWYQQSLDQGLQFLIQYYNGEERAKGNILERFSAQQFPDLHSELNLSSLELGDSALYFCASSVSGTDTQYFGPGTRLTVL.